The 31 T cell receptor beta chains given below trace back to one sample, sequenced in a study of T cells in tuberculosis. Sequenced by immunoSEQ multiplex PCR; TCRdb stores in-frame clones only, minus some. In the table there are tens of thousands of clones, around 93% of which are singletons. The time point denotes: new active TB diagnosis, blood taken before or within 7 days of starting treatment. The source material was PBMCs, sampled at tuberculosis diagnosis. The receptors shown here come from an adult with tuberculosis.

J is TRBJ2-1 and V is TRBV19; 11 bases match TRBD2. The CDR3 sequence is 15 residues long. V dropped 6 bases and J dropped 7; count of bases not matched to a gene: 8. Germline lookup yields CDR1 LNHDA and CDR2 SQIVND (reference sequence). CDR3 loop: CASSLATSGINEQFF. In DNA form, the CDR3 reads TGTGCCAGTAGCTTAGCGACTAGCGGGATAAATGAGCAGTTCTTC.

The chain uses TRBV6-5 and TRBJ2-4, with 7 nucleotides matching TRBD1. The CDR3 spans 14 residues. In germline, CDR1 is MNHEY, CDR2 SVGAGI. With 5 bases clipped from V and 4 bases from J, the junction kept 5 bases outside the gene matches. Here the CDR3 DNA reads TGTGCCAGCAGTAAGACAGGGATGAAAAACATTCAGTACTTC. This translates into CASSKTGMKNIQYF.

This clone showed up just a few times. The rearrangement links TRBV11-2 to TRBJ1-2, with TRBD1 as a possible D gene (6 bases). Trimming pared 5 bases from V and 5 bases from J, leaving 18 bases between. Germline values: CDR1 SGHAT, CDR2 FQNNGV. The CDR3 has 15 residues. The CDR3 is CASSQMDSLIYGYTF. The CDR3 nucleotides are TGTGCCAGCAGCCAAATGGACAGCCTTATTTATGGCTACACCTTC. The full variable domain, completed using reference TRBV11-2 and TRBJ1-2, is EAGVAQSPRYKIIEKRQSVAFWCNPISGHATLYWYQQILGQGPKLLIQFQNNGVVDDSQLPKDRFSAERLKGVDSTLKIQPAKLEDSAVYLCASSQMDSLIYGYTFGSGTRLTVV.

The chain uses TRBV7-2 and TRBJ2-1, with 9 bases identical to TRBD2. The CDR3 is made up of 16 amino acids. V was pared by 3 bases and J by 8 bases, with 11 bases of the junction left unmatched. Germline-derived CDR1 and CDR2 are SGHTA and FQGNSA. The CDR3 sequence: CASSFGYGRGGHEQFF. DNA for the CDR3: TGTGCCAGCAGCTTCGGTTATGGGCGGGGGGGCCATGAGCAGTTCTTC.

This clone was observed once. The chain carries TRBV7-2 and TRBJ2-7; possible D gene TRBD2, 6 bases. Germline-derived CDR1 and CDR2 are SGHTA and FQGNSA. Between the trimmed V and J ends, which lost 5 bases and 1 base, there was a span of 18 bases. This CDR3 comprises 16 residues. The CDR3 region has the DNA TGTGCCAGCAGCCTACTTAGGAGCGGGTTTTCCTACGAGCAGTACTTC. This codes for CASSLLRSGFSYEQYF.

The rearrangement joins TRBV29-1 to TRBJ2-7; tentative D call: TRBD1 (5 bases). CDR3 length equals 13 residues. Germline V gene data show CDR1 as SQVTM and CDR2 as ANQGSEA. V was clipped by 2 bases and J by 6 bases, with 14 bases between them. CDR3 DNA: TGCAGCGTTGAAAGGCAGGGAAAAAGCGAGCAGTACTTC. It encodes CSVERQGKSEQYF.

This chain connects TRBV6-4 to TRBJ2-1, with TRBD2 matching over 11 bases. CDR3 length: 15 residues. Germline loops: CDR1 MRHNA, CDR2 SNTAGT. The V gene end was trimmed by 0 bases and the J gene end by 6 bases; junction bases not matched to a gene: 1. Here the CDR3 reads CASSDSSGGVNEQFF. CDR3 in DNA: TGTGCCAGCAGTGACTCTAGCGGGGGGGTCAATGAGCAGTTCTTC.

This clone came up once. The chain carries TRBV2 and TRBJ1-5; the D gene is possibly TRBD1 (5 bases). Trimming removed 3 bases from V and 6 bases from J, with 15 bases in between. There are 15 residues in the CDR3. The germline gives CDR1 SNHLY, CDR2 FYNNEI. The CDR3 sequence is CASSEGRERTQPQHF. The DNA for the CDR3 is TGTGCCAGCAGTGAGGGCAGGGAAAGGACTCAGCCCCAGCATTTT.

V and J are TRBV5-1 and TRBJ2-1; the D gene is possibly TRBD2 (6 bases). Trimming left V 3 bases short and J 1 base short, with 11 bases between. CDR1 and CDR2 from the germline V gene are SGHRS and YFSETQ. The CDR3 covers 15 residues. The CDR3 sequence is CASSSGTGSYNEQFF. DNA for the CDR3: TGCGCCAGCAGCTCAGGGACTGGTTCCTACAATGAGCAGTTCTTC.

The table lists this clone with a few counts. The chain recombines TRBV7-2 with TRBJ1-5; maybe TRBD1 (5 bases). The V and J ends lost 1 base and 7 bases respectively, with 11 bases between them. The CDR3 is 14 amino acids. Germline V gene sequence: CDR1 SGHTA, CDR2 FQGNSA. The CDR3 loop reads CASSLGARGQPQHF. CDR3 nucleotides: TGTGCCAGCAGCTTAGGGGCAAGGGGACAGCCCCAGCATTTT.

The DNA of the CDR3 is TGTGCCAGCAGCTCCCAGCGGGGGGGCAATGAGCAGTTCTTC. This gives the protein CASSSQRGGNEQFF. J is TRBJ2-1 and V is TRBV7-8, with 10 bases fitting TRBD2. After removal of 4 bases from V and 6 bases from J, the junction contained 3 bases not matched to a gene. The CDR3 runs to 14 residues. Germline V gene lookup returns CDR1 SGHVS and CDR2 FQNEAQ.

The CDR3 loop reads CASREAGGRADTQYF. DNA of the CDR3: TGTGCCAGCAGAGAGGCAGGGGGCCGGGCAGATACGCAGTATTTT. The rearrangement uses TRBV28 and TRBJ2-3; 8 nucleotides line up with TRBD1. This CDR3 comprises 15 residues. Germline assignment: CDR1 MDHEN and CDR2 SYDVKM. V shed 6 bases, J shed 4 bases, and the junction held 9 bases outside the gene matches. Together with reference TRBV28 and TRBJ2-3, the CDR3 gives the full variable domain: DVKVTQSSRYLVKRTGEKVFLECVQDMDHENMFWYRQDPGLGLRLIYFSYDVKMKEKGDIPEGYSVSREKKERFSLILESASTNQTSMYLCASREAGGRADTQYFGPGTRLTVL.

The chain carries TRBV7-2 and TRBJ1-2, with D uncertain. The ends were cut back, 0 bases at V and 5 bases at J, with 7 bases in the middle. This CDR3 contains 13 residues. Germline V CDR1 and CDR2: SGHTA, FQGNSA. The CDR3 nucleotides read TGTGCCAGCAGCTTAGCGTCAGCGTATGGCTACACCTTC. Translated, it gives CASSLASAYGYTF.

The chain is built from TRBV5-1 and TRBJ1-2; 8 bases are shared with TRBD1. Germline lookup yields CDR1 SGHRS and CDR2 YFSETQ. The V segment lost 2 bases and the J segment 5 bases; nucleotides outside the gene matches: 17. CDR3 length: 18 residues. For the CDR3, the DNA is TGCGCCAGCAGCTTCGACACTTTACAGGGGGTCGGCGCTTATGGCTACACCTTC. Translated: CASSFDTLQGVGAYGYTF.

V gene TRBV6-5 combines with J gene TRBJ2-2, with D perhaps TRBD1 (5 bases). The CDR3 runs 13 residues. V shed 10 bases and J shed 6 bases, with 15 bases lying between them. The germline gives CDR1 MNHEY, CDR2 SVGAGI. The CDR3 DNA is TGTGCCACCGCAGGGTTGGTTGCCGGGGAGCTGTTTTTT. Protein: CATAGLVAGELFF.

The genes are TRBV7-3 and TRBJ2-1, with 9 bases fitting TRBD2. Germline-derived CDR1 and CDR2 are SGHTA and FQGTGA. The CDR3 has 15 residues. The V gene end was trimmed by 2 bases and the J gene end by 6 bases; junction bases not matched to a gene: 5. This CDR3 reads CASSLSSGGSNEQFF. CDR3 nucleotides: TGTGCCAGCAGCTTATCCAGCGGGGGGAGCAATGAGCAGTTCTTC.

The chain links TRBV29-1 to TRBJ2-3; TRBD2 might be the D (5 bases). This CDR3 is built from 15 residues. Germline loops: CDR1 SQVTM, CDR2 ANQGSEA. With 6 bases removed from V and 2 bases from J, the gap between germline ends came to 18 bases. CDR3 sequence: CSVSPLLGTTDTQYF. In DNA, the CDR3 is TGCAGCGTCTCACCCCTACTAGGTACCACAGATACGCAGTATTTT.

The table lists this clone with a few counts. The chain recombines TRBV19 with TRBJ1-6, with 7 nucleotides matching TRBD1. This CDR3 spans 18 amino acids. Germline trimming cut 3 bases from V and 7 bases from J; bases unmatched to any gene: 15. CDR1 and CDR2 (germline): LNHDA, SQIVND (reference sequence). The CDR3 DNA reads TGTGCCAGTAGTATCCGCCCCACCGCGGACAGGACCAATTCACCCCTCCACTTT. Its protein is CASSIRPTADRTNSPLHF.

CDR3 nucleotides: TGTGCCAGCAGAGACAGCATACTTAGCAATCAGCCCCAGCATTTT. Its translation is CASRDSILSNQPQHF. The genes are TRBV6-5 and TRBJ1-5; maybe TRBD1 (5 bases). V lost 6 bases to trimming and J lost 0 bases, with 12 bases between them. CDR3 length: 15 residues. The germline gives CDR1 MNHEY, CDR2 SVGAGI.

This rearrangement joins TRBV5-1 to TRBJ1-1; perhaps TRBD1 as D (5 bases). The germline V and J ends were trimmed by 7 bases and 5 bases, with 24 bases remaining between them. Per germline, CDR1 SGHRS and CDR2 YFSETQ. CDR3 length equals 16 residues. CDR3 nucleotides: TGCGCCAGCTGGGGCTCTGGACCGCTTCTTACGACTGAAGCTTTCTTT. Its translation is CASWGSGPLLTTEAFF.

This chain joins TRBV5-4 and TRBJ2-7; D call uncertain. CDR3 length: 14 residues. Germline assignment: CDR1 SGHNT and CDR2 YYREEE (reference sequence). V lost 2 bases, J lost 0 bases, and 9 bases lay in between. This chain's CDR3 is CASSFSASSYEQYF. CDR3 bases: TGTGCCAGCAGCTTCAGCGCGAGCTCCTACGAGCAGTACTTC.

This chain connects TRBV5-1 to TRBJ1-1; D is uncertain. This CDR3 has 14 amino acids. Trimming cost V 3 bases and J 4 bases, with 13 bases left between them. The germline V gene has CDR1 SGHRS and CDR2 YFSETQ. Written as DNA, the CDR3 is TGCGCCAGCAGCTCGCGGCCGGAGAGCACTGAAGCTTTCTTT. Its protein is CASSSRPESTEAFF.

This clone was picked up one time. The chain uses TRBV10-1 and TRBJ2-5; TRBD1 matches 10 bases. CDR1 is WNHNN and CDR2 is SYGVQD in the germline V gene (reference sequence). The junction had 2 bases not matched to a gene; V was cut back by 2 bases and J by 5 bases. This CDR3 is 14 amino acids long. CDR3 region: CASSEGTGEETQYF. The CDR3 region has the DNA TGCGCCAGCAGTGAGGGGACAGGGGAGGAGACCCAGTACTTC.

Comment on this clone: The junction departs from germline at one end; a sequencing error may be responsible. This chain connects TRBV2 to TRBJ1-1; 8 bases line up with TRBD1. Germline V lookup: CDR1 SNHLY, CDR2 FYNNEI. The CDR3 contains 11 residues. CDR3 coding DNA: TGTGCCAGCAGTGAATGGACAGGGCCCCTCTTT. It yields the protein CASSEWTGPLF.

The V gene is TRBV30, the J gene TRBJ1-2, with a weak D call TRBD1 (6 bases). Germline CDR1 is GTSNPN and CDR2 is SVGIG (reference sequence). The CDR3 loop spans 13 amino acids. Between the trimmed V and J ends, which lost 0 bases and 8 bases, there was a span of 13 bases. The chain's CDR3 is CAWSVYREGGYTF. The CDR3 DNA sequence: TGTGCCTGGAGTGTATACAGGGAAGGCGGCTACACCTTC.

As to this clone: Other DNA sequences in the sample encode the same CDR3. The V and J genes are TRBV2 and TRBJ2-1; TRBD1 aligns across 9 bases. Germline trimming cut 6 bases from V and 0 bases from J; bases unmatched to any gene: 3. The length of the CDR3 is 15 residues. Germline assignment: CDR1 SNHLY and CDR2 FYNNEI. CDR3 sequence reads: CASSVDRGSYNEQFF. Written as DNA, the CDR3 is TGTGCCAGCAGCGTGGACAGGGGCTCCTACAATGAGCAGTTCTTC.

CDR3 DNA: TGTGCCAGCAGTTCCGGACAGACTTCGGCTCCAGATACGCAGTATTTT. It translates to CASSSGQTSAPDTQYF. This chain connects TRBV27 to TRBJ2-3; a weak D match, TRBD1 (6 bases). This CDR3 spans 16 amino acids. In germline, CDR1 is MNHEY, CDR2 SMNVEV (reference sequence). The ends were cut back, 4 bases at V and 4 bases at J, with 18 bases in the middle.

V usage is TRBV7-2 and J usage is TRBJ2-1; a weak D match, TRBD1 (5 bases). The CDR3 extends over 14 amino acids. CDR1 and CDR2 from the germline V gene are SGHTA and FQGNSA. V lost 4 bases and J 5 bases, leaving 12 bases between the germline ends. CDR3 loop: CASSSPAGNNEQFF. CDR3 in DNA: TGTGCCAGCAGCTCGCCCGCAGGGAACAATGAGCAGTTCTTC.

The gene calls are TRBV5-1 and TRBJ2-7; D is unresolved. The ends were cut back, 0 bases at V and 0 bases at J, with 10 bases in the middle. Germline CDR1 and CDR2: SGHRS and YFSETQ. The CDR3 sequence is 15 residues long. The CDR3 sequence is CASSLGAGDSYEQYF. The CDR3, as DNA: TGCGCCAGCAGCTTGGGGGCAGGTGACTCCTACGAGCAGTACTTC.

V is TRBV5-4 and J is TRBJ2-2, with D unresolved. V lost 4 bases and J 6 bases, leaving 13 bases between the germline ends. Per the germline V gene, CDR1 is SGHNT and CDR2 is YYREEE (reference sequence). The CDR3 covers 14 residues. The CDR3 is CASSTLELSGELFF. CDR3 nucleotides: TGTGCCAGCAGCACCCTTGAGCTCTCCGGGGAGCTGTTTTTT.

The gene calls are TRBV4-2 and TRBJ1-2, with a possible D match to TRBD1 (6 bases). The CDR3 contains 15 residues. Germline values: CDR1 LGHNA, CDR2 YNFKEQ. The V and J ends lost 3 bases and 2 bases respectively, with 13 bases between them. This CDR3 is CASSHLQGSNYGYTF. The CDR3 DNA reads TGTGCCAGCAGCCACCTACAGGGATCGAACTATGGCTACACCTTC.